A single sample is the source of the 4 T cell receptor beta chains below, sequenced in a study of T-cell memory formation after mild COVID-19 (dated by TCRdb to the early 2020s). Preparation of the library involved 5' RACE. TCRdb records Illumina NovaSeq 6000 as the sequencer. TCRdb reanalyzed the raw reads on its own, using fastp at Q25 for trimming and MiXCR for clone calling, and kept in-frame beta chains. Entries that share a CDR3 protein sequence are merged under the most common genes and DNA. The sample table holds approximately 560,000 distinct CDR3 sequences, of which approximately 15% were seen once. Jointly, the top ten make up about 8.1% of the sample. Sequencing input: PBMCs or a T cell subset sorted from them (not recorded which). The receptor set was obtained from an adult woman who had mild COVID-19 (a few samples of this study predate the infection). The sample titles of this study are shuffled in the database, so cell type and time point are left out; the donor was told from shared clones.

This clonotype was seen more than once but under ten times. The chain recombines TRBV7-8 with TRBJ1-1; perhaps TRBD1 as D (6 bases). With 2 bases removed from V and 7 bases from J, the gap between germline ends came to 14 bases. The CDR3 runs 14 residues. Looked up from germline, CDR1 is SGHVS and CDR2 is FQNEAQ. The DNA of the CDR3 is TGTGCCAGCAGCTTAATCCCAGGGGCCCTTGAAGCTTTCTTT. It translates to CASSLIPGALEAFF.

Only a few counts were recorded for this clonotype. V is TRBV4-1 and J is TRBJ2-5, with a tentative D call TRBD2 (7 bases). The V and J ends lost 1 base and 5 bases respectively, with 14 bases between them. Looked up from germline, CDR1 is MGHRA and CDR2 is YSYEKL. CDR3 size: 15 residues. In DNA, the CDR3 is TGCGCCAGCAGCCAAGTTCTCGGGGGGCCGGAGACCCAGTACTTC. This codes for CASSQVLGGPETQYF.

The CDR3 region has the DNA TGTGCCAGCAGCGTCGGGACTAGGCAACGGTATGGCTACACCTTC. Translating gives CASSVGTRQRYGYTF. The chain carries TRBV9 and TRBJ1-2; TRBD1 might be the D (5 bases). There are 15 residues in the CDR3. CDR1 and CDR2 (germline): SGDLS, YYNGEE. The V gene lost 2 bases and the J gene lost 5 bases, with 16 bases spanning the gap. Combining the CDR3 with reference TRBV9 and TRBJ1-2 gives the whole variable domain DSGVTQTPKHLITATGQRVTLRCSPRSGDLSVYWYQQSLDQGLQFLIQYYNGEERAKGNILERFSAQQFPDLHSELNLSSLELGDSALYFCASSVGTRQRYGYTFGSGTRLTVV.

This chain links TRBV7-9 with TRBJ1-2; no definite D call. The length of the CDR3 is 12 residues. Germline-derived CDR1 and CDR2 are SEHNR and FQNEAQ (reference sequence). V was shortened by 5 bases and J by 8 bases, with 12 bases between the two germline ends. The chain's CDR3 is CASSPLVGGYTF. CDR3 DNA sequence: TGTGCCAGCAGCCCACTAGTGGGGGGCTACACCTTC.